Described below is a single T cell receptor (beta chain) sequence and its context. CDR3 length equals 18 residues. Germline V lookup: CDR1 SGHNT, CDR2 YYREEE (reference sequence). The V and J ends lost 0 bases and 0 bases respectively, with 16 bases between them. The table came from immunoSEQ multiplex PCR; TCRdb's copy has only in-frame clones and leaves some out. Among tens of thousands of clones listed, under 95% were seen once. These data are taken from a study of blood T cell repertoires in COVID-19. Study-level information: In each case, the material was cDNA or gDNA derived from T cells, B-cell-depleted T cells, or PBMCs.

The V and J genes are TRBV5-4 and TRBJ1-3, with D possibly TRBD1 on 6 matching bases. The source material was peripheral blood. The clonotype originates from a woman aged 80 or over with active or convalescent COVID-19. CDR3 residues: CASSLAGGLLGSGNTIYF. The CDR3 region has the DNA TGTGCCAGCAGCTTGGCCGGGGGGCTCCTGGGCTCTGGAAACACCATATATTTT. Full variable domain (rest looked up from reference TRBV5-4 and TRBJ1-3): ETGVTQSPTHLIKTRGQQVTLRCSSQSGHNTVSWYQQALGQGPQFIFQYYREEENGRGNFPPRFSGLQFPNYSSELNVNALELDDSALYLCASSLAGGLLGSGNTIYFGEGSWLTVV.